This TCR beta chain was sequenced in a study of prognosis after radiotherapy for stage I lung cancer. Study findings and constraints: Tumor-specific reactivity of the expanded TCR clones remained undetermined. In patients who developed distant metastases, Shannon entropy measured after stereotactic body radiation therapy was lower, and baseline Shannon entropy was not associated with metastases. Before stereotactic body radiation therapy the median unique TCR clone count was some 9,900, and afterwards it fell to almost 7,000.

The CDR3 consists of 14 residues. The germline gives CDR1 LNHDA, CDR2 SQIVND (reference sequence). V was pared by 3 bases and J by 6 bases, with 4 bases of the junction left unmatched. Template was genomic DNA; TCR beta CDR3 amplified in two multiplex PCR rounds. For every TRBV and TRBJ gene, a specific primer was used in first-round PCR. In TCRdb, the multiplex PCR reads were re-called with MiXCR into one record per CDR3 protein. The table includes 13,000 to 15,000 distinct CDR3 sequences, around three fifths detected once. This clonotype is medium-sized in the sample. Its antigen remains unidentified. The authors drew six milliliters of peripheral blood at each of two time points.

The sequence was collected from a donor older than 45 with non-small cell lung cancer. The specimen was PBMCs, collected before or after stereotactic body radiation therapy (not recorded which). J is TRBJ2-7 and V is TRBV19; TRBD1 agrees at 11 bases. The CDR3, as DNA: TGTGCCAGTAGTATGGGACAGGGGGTACGCGAGCAGTACTTC. This encodes CASSMGQGVREQYF.